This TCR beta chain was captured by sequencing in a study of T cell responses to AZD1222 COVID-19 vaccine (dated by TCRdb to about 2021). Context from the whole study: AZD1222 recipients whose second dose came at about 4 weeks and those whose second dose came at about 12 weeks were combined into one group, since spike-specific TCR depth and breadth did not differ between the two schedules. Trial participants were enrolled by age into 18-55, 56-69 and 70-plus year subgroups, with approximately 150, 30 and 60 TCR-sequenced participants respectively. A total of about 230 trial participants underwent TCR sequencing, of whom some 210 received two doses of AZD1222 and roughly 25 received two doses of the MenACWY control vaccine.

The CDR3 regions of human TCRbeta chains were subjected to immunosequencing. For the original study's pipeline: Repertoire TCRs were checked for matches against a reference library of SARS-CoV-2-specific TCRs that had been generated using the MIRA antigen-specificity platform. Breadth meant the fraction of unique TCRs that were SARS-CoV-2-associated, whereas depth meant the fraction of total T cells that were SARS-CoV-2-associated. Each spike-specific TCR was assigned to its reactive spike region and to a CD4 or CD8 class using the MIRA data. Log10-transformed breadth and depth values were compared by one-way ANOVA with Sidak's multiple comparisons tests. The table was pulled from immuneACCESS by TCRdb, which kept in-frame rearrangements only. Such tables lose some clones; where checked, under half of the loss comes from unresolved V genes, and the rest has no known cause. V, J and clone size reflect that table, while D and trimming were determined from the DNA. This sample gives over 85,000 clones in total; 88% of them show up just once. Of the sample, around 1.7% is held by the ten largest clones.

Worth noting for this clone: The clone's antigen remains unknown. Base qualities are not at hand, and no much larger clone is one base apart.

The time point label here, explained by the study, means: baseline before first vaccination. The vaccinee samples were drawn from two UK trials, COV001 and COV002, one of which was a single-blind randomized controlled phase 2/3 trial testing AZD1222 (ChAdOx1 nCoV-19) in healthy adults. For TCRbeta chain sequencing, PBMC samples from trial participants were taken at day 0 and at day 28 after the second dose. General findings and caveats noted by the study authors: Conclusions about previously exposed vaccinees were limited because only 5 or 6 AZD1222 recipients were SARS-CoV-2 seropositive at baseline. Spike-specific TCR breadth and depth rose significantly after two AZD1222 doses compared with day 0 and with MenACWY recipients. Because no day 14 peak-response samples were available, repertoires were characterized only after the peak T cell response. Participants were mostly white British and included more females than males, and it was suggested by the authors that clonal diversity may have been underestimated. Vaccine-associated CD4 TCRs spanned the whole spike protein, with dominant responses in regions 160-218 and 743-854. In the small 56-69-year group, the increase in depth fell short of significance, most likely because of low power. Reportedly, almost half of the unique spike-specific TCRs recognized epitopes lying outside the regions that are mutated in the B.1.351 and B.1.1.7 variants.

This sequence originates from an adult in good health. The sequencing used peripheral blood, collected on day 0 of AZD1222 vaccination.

The DNA sequence follows: TGCAGTGCTAGTGACTCAGGGACAGGGGTTGAAGGCTACACCTTC. Its product reads: CSASDSGTGVEGYTF. This chain is built from TRBV20-1 and TRBJ1-2; TRBD1 fits 10 bases in the junction. The CDR3 covers 15 residues, taking in both the cysteine and the phenylalanine. Here the CDR3 DNA is all that survives: 45 bases in frame from base 1. Trimming takes 3 bases off V and 8 bases off J; junction bases not matched to a gene: 12. Based on the germline V gene (reference sequence), the CDR1 and CDR2 sequences are DFQATT and SNEGSKA.